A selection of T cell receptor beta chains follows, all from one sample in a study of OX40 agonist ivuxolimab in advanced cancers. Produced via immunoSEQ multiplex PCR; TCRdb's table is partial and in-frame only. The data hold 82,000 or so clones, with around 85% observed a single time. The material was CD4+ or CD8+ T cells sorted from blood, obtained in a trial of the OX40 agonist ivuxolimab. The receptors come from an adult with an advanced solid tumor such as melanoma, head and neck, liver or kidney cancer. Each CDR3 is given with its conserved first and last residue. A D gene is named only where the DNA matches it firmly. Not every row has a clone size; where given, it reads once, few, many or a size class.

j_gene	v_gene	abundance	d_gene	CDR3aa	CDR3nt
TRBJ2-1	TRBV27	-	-	CASSLNRDNEQFF	TGTGCCAGCAGTTTGAACAGGGACAATGAGCAGTTCTTC
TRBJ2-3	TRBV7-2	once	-	CASTRGSTDTQYF	TGTGCCAGCACCCGGGGTAGCACAGATACGCAGTATTTT
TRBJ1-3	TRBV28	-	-	CASSPPGDHSGNTIYF	TGTGCCAGCAGTCCACCAGGGGACCACTCTGGAAACACCATATATTTT
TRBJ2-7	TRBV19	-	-	CASSMRLAHEQYF	TGTGCCAGTAGTATGAGGCTAGCGCATGAGCAGTACTTC
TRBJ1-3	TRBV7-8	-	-	CASSLSAGTGNTIYF	TGTGCCAGCAGCTTGTCGGCGGGGACTGGAAACACCATATATTTT
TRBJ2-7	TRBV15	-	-	CATSRSPRGTYEQYF	TGTGCCACCAGCAGGAGCCCCAGGGGAACCTACGAGCAGTACTTC
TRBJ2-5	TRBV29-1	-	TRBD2	CSGGGLAGAETQYF	TGCAGCGGAGGAGGACTAGCGGGGGCAGAGACCCAGTACTTC
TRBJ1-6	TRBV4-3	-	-	CASSQDPSNRNSPLHF	TGCGCCAGCAGCCAAGACCCATCTAACAGAAATTCACCCCTCCACTTT
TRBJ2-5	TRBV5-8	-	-	CASSLNIDSMGETQYF	TGTGCCAGCAGCCTCAACATAGACAGCATGGGAGAGACCCAGTACTTC
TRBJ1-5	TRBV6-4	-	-	CASRPGVGGPHQPQHF	TGTGCCAGCAGGCCTGGGGTGGGGGGACCTCATCAGCCCCAGCATTTT
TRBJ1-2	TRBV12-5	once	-	CASGLVREGGDYGYTF	TGTGCTAGTGGTTTGGTACGAGAGGGGGGCGACTATGGCTACACCTTC
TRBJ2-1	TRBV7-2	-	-	CASSLVGGPYNEQFF	TGTGCCAGCAGCTTAGTCGGGGGCCCTTACAATGAGCAGTTCTTC
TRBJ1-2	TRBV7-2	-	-	CASSLVGANYGYTF	TGTGCCAGCAGCTTAGTAGGGGCTAACTATGGCTACACCTTC
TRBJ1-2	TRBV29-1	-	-	CSEQGPWGYTF	TGCAGCGAACAGGGCCCTTGGGGCTACACCTTC
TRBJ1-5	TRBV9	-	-	CASSVGTSNQPQHF	TGTGCCAGCAGCGTAGGAACCAGCAATCAGCCCCAGCATTTT
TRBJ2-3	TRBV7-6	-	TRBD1	CASSLRQGPTDTQYF	TGTGCCAGCAGCCTCCGACAGGGACCCACAGATACGCAGTATTTT
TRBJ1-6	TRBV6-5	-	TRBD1	CASSYSRGRDSPLHF	TGTGCCAGCAGTTACTCAAGGGGGCGGGATTCACCCCTCCACTTT
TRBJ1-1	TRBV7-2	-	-	CASSLDQEAFF	TGTGCCAGCAGCTTAGACCAGGAAGCTTTCTTT
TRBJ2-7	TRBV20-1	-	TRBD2	CSAGGGYEQYF	TGCAGTGCCGGGGGGGGGTACGAGCAGTACTTC
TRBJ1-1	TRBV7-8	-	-	CASSLKRNTEAFF	TGTGCCAGCAGCTTAAAGAGGAACACTGAAGCTTTCTTT
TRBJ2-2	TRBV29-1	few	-	CSVRVSGTGELFF	TGCAGCGTTCGGGTTAGCGGCACCGGGGAGCTGTTTTTT
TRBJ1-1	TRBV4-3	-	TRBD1	CASSQDSGGTEAFF	TGCGCCAGCAGCCAAGATTCAGGGGGCACTGAAGCTTTCTTT